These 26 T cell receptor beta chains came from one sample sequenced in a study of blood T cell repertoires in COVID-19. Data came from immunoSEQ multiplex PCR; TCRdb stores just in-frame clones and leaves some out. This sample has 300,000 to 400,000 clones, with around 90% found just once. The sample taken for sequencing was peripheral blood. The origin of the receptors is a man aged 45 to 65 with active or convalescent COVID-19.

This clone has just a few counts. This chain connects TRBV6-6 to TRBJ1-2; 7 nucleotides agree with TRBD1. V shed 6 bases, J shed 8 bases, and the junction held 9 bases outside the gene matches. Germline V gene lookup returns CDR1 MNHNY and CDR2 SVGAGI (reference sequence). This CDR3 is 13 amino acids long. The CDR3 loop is CASRFDRVEGYTF. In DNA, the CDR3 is TGTGCCAGCAGATTCGACAGGGTGGAAGGCTACACCTTC.

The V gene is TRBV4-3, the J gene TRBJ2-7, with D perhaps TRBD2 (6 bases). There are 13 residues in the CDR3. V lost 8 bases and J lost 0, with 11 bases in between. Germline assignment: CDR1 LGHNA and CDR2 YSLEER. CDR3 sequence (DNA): TGCGCCAGCGGGGACTTTAACTCCTACGAGCAGTACTTC. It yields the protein CASGDFNSYEQYF.

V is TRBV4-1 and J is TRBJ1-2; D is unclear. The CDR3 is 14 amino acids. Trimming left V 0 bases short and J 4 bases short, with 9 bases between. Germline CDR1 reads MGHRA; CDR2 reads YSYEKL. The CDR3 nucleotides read TGCGCCAGCAGCCAAGAGAGGTATCTCTATGGCTACACCTTC. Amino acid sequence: CASSQERYLYGYTF.

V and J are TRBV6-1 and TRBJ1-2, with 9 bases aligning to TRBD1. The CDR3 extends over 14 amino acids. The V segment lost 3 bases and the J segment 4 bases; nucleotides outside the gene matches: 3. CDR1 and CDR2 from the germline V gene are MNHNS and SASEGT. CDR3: CASSEGQGSYGYTF. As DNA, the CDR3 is TGTGCCAGCAGTGAGGGACAGGGTAGCTATGGCTACACCTTC.

The CDR3 spells CASSPIRDTEAFF. Here the CDR3 DNA reads TGTGCCAGCAGCCCCATCCGGGACACTGAAGCTTTCTTT. The gene calls are TRBV7-8 and TRBJ1-1; D is undetermined. The CDR3 is 13 residues long. The V gene's germline CDR1 is SGHVS and CDR2 FQNEAQ. V was pared by 5 bases and J by 3 bases, with 10 bases between.

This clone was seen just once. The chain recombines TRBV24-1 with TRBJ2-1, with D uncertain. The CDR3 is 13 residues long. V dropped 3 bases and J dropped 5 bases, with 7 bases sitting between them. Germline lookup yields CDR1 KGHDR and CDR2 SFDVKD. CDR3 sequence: CATSDGPDNEQFF. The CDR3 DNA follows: TGTGCCACCAGTGATGGGCCAGACAATGAGCAGTTCTTC.

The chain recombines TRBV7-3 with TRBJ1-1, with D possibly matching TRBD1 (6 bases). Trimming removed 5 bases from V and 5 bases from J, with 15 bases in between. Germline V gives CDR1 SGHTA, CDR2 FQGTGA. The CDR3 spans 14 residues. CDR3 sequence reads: CASSLRAGETEAFF. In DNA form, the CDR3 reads TGTGCCAGCAGCCTAAGGGCAGGGGAGACTGAAGCTTTCTTT.

The CDR3 here is CASSSPGQVNTEAFF. CDR3 DNA: TGTGCCAGCAGCTCCCCGGGACAGGTAAACACTGAAGCTTTCTTT. The chain carries TRBV5-4 and TRBJ1-1, with 8 bases lining up with TRBD1. The CDR3 consists of 15 residues. CDR1 SGHNT and CDR2 YYREEE come from the germline V gene (reference sequence). J was trimmed by 2 bases and V by 3 bases; bases with no gene match: 6. The entire variable domain, with the rest obtained from reference TRBV5-4 and TRBJ1-1, is as follows: ETGVTQSPTHLIKTRGQQVTLRCSSQSGHNTVSWYQQALGQGPQFIFQYYREEENGRGNFPPRFSGLQFPNYSSELNVNALELDDSALYLCASSSPGQVNTEAFFGQGTRLTVV.

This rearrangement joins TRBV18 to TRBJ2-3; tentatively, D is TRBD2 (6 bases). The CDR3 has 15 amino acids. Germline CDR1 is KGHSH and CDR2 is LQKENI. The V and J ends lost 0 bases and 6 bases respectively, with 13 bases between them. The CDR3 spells CASSPPGGRSDTQYF. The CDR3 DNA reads TGTGCCAGCTCACCACCGGGGGGAAGATCCGATACGCAGTATTTT.

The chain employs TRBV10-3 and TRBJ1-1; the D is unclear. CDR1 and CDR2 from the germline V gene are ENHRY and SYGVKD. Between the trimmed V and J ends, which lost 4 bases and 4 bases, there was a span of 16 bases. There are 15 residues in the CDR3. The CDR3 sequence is CAISGGSGMGTEAFF. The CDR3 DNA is TGTGCCATCAGTGGTGGGTCGGGGATGGGCACTGAAGCTTTCTTT.

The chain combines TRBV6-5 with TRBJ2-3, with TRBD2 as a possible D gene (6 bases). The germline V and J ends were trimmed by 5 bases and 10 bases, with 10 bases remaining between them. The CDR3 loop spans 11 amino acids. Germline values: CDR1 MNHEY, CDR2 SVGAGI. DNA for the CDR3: TGTGCCAGCAGTCGGGACTCCGCGCAGTATTTT. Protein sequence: CASSRDSAQYF.

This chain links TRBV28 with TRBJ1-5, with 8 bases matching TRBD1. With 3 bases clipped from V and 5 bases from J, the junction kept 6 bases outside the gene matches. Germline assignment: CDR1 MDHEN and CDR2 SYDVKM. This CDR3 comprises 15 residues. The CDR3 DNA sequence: TGTGCCAGCAGTTTGAGGGACAGGCCCTATCAGCCCCAGCATTTT. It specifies CASSLRDRPYQPQHF.

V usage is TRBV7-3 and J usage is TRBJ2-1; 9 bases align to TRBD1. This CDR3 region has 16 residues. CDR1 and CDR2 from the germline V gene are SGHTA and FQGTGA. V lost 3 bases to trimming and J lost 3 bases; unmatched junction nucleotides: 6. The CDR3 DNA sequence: TGTGCCAGCAGCTTGAGACAGGGGGGTGGCTACAATGAGCAGTTCTTC. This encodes CASSLRQGGGYNEQFF.

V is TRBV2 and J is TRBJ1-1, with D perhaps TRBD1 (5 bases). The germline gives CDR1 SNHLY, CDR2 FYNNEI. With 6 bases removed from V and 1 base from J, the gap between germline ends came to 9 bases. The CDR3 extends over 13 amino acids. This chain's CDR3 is CASRVGGNTEAFF. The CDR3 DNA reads TGTGCCAGCAGGGTGGGGGGGAACACTGAAGCTTTCTTT. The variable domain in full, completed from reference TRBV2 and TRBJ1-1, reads EPEVTQTPSHQVTQMGQEVILRCVPISNHLYFYWYRQILGQKVEFLVSFYNNEISEKSEIFDDQFSVERPDGSNFTLKIRSTKLEDSAMYFCASRVGGNTEAFFGQGTRLTVV.

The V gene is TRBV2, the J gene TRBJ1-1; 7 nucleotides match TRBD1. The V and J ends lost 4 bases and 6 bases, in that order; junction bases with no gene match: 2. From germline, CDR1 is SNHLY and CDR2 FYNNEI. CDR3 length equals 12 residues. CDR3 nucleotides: TGTGCCAGCAGTGGACAGGGCGCTGAAGCTTTCTTT. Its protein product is CASSGQGAEAFF.

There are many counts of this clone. The CDR3 coding sequence is TGTGCCAGCAGCGTAGCTCCCAGGACATCCTACGAGCAGTACTTC. It yields the protein CASSVAPRTSYEQYF. The J gene is TRBJ2-7, the V gene TRBV9; perhaps TRBD1 as D (5 bases). CDR1 and CDR2 (germline): SGDLS, YYNGEE. Trimming stripped 0 bases from V and 1 base from J, with 11 bases between. The CDR3 is made up of 15 amino acids. Full variable domain (outside the CDR3, taken from reference TRBV9 and TRBJ2-7): DSGVTQTPKHLITATGQRVTLRCSPRSGDLSVYWYQQSLDQGLQFLIQYYNGEERAKGNILERFSAQQFPDLHSELNLSSLELGDSALYFCASSVAPRTSYEQYFGPGTRLTVT.

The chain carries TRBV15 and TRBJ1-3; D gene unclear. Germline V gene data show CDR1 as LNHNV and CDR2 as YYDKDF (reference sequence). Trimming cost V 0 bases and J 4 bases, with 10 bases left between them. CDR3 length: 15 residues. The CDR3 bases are TGTGCCACCAGCAGAGATCCTGGCGGAGGAAACACCATATATTTT. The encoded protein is CATSRDPGGGNTIYF.

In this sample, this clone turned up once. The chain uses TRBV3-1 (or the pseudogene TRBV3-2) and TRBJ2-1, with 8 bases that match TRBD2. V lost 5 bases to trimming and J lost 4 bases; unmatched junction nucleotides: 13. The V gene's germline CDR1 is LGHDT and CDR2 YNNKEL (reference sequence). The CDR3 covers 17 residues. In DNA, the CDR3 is TGTGCCAGCAGCGTACAGTTGCGGGAGGATAGGTACAATGAGCAGTTCTTC. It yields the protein CASSVQLREDRYNEQFF.

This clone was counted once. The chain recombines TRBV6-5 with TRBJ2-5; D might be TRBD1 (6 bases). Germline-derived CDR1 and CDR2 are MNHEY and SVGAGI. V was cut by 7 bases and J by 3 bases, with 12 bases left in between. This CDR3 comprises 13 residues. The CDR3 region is CASTFGQKETQYF. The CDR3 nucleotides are TGTGCCAGCACCTTTGGACAGAAAGAGACCCAGTACTTC.

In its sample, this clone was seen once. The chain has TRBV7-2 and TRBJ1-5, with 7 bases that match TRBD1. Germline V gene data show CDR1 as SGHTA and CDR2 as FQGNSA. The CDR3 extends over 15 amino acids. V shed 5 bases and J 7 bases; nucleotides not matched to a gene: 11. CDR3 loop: CASSPSTGFGQPQHF. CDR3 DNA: TGTGCCAGCAGCCCTTCGACAGGGTTTGGGCAGCCCCAGCATTTT.

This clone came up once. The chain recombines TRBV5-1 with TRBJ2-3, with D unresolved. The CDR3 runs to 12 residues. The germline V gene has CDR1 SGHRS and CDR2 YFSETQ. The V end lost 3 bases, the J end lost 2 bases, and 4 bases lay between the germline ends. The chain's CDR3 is CASSSYTDTQYF. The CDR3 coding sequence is TGCGCCAGCAGCTCTTACACAGATACGCAGTATTTT.

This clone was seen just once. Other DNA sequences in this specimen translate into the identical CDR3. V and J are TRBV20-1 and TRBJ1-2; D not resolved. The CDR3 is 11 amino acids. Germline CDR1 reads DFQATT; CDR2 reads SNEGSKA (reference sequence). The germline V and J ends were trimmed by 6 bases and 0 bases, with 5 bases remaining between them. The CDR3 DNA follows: TGCAGTGCCTCAGCTAACTATGGCTACACCTTC. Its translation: CSASANYGYTF.

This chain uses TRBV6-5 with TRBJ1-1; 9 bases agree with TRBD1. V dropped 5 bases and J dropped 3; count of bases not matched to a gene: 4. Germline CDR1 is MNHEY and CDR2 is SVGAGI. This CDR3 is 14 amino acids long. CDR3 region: CASSPGQGYTEAFF. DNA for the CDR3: TGTGCCAGCAGTCCCGGACAGGGGTACACTGAAGCTTTCTTT.

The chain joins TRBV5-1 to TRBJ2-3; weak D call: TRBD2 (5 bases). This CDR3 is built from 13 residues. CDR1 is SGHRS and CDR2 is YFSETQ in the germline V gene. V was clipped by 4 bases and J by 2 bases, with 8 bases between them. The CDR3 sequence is CASSPGNTDTQYF. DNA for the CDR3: TGCGCCAGCAGCCCGGGGAACACAGATACGCAGTATTTT.

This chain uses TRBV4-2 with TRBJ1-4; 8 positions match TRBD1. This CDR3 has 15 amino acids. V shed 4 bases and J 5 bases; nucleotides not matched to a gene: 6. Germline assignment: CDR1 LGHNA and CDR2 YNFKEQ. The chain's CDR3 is CASSPYRGANEKLFF. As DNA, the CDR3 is TGTGCCAGCAGCCCCTACAGGGGGGCAAATGAAAAACTGTTTTTT.

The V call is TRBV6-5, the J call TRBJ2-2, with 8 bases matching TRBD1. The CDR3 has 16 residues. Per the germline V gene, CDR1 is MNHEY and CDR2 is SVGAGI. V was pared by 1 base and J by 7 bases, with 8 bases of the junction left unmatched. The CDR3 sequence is CASSYYLQGASGELFF. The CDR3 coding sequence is TGTGCCAGCAGTTACTATTTGCAGGGGGCTAGCGGGGAGCTGTTTTTT.